This T cell receptor (beta chain) appears in the sequencing data of a study of Ad26.COV2.S vaccination and SARS-CoV-2 variants. Generated by immunoSEQ multiplex PCR, the TCRdb table keeps only in-frame clones and is missing some. The data hold roughly 500,000 clones, with 87% observed a single time. Trimming removed 2 bases from V and 1 base from J; junction bases left unmatched: 4. Germline V gene lookup returns CDR1 SGHDT and CDR2 YYEEEE. This CDR3 has 18 amino acids. This clone appeared a few times. Treatment noted: around 19 received Ad26.COV2.S at low or high dose, single or two shots; several received placebo; per-sample allocation not given. Specimen acquisition occurred on day 63 following the initial vaccine or placebo injection.

The receptor was derived from a person aged 18-65 years who received the Ad26.COV2.S COVID-19 vaccine or a placebo. The genes are TRBV5-6 and TRBJ1-6, with 12 bases identical to TRBD1. The sample here was peripheral blood, taken in a trial of Ad26.COV2.S vaccine versus placebo. CDR3 sequence reads: CASSFGTGGASYNSPLHF. In nucleotides, the CDR3 is TGTGCCAGCAGCTTCGGGACAGGGGGCGCATCCTATAATTCACCCCTCCACTTT.